One and the same sample provided the 15 T cell receptor beta chains below, sequenced in a study of cytomegalovirus exposure and HLA in healthy donors. Primers for the PCR totalled 60 Vbeta and 13 Jbeta. Profiled with immunoSEQ multiplex PCR; TCRdb holds only in-frame clones, not every one. The top ten clones hold less than 4.5% of a sample with some 90,000 clones, about 86% of them seen once. Input material: PBMCs. The receptors come from a woman aged 70-85 years in good health and CMV-seropositive.

V usage is TRBV7-8 and J usage is TRBJ2-1, with TRBD2 matching 8 bases. The ends lost 5 bases at V and 4 bases at J; junction bases unmatched: 13. CDR3 size: 17 residues. In germline, CDR1 is SGHVS, CDR2 FQNEAQ. The CDR3 DNA sequence: TGTGCCAGCAGCCCGTATAGCGCGGGAGGACCGTACAATGAGCAGTTCTTC. Its protein product is CASSPYSAGGPYNEQFF.

This clone was observed a single time. The J gene is TRBJ1-5, the V gene TRBV4-2, with 7 bases that match TRBD1. With V trimmed by 2 bases and J by 2 bases, 3 bases remained unmatched. The CDR3 contains 15 residues. CDR1 and CDR2 (germline): LGHNA, YNFKEQ. The CDR3 is CASSQIDRGNQPQHF. The CDR3 nucleotides read TGTGCCAGCAGCCAAATAGACAGGGGCAATCAGCCCCAGCATTTT.

The chain carries TRBV5-4 and TRBJ2-2; 15 nucleotides agree with TRBD2. CDR3 length equals 17 residues. Trimming at V came to 4 bases and at J to 0 bases, leaving 1 base not matched to a gene. Germline-derived CDR1 and CDR2 are SGHNT and YYREEE (reference sequence). DNA for the CDR3: TGTGCCAGCAGCCGGACTAGCGGGAGGGCGAACACCGGGGAGCTGTTTTTT. Protein: CASSRTSGRANTGELFF. Together with reference TRBV5-4 and TRBJ2-2, the CDR3 gives the full variable domain: ETGVTQSPTHLIKTRGQQVTLRCSSQSGHNTVSWYQQALGQGPQFIFQYYREEENGRGNFPPRFSGLQFPNYSSELNVNALELDDSALYLCASSRTSGRANTGELFFGEGSRLTVL.

The genes are TRBV7-9 and TRBJ2-2; D gene unclear. This CDR3 contains 14 residues. V was clipped by 5 bases and J by 1 base, with 8 bases between them. The germline CDR1 and CDR2 sequences are SEHNR and FQNEAQ (reference sequence). The CDR3 loop reads CASSLERNTGELFF. The CDR3 DNA reads as TGTGCCAGCAGCCTTGAGCGGAACACCGGGGAGCTGTTTTTT. The full variable domain, its missing parts supplied by reference TRBV7-9 and TRBJ2-2, is DTGVSQNPRHKITKRGQNVTFRCDPISEHNRLYWYRQTLGQGPEFLTYFQNEAQLEKSRLLSDRFSAERPKGSFSTLEIQRTEQGDSAMYLCASSLERNTGELFFGEGSRLTVL.

The CDR3 DNA follows: TGTGCCAGCAGCCCCCAGGGAGGGGGATATGGCTACACCTTC. Protein: CASSPQGGGYGYTF. V gene TRBV4-2 combines with J gene TRBJ1-2; a possible D gene is TRBD1 (6 bases). The germline CDR1 and CDR2 sequences are LGHNA and YNFKEQ. This CDR3 region has 14 residues. Trimming removed 4 bases at V and 5 bases at J, with 14 bases between.

The chain joins TRBV5-4 to TRBJ2-4; D possibly corresponds to TRBD1 (5 bases). The CDR3 consists of 16 residues. The ends were cut back, 0 bases at V and 0 bases at J, with 10 bases in the middle. The germline V gene has CDR1 SGHNT and CDR2 YYREEE (reference sequence). The CDR3 region has the DNA TGTGCCAGCAGCTTGGCCCCAGGGCTAGCCAAAAACATTCAGTACTTC. It yields the protein CASSLAPGLAKNIQYF.

In the case of this clone: The germline gene is not matched at one end of the junction; a read error may be the cause. V usage is TRBV7-6 and J usage is TRBJ2-5; TRBD1 agrees at 8 bases. This CDR3 comprises 16 residues. Germline values: CDR1 SGHVS, CDR2 FNYEAQ. The CDR3 DNA is TGTGCCAGCAGCTCCTTCGCGGGACAGGATCAAGGGACCCAGTACTTC. It translates to CASSSFAGQDQGTQYF.

CDR3 nucleotide sequence: TGTGCCAGCTGTGCACTCCCGGGACAGGGTTTCGATGGCTACACCTTC. This translates into CASCALPGQGFDGYTF. The chain is built from TRBV6-1 and TRBJ1-2; 9 bases align to TRBD1. The CDR3 contains 16 residues. Germline V lookup: CDR1 MNHNS, CDR2 SASEGT. V gave up 8 bases and J gave up 6 bases; unmatched junction bases: 16.

The chain carries TRBV5-1 and TRBJ2-7; 9 bases fit TRBD2. There are 18 residues in the CDR3. Germline V gene sequence: CDR1 SGHRS, CDR2 YFSETQ. V shed 4 bases, J shed 6 bases, and the junction held 20 bases outside the gene matches. The DNA of the CDR3 is TGCGCCAGCAGCAGGGGGACTTTGCGGGAGGGCCGACTCGGCGAGCAGTACTTC. Translated: CASSRGTLREGRLGEQYF. The full variable domain, completed using reference TRBV5-1 and TRBJ2-7, is KAGVTQTPRYLIKTRGQQVTLSCSPISGHRSVSWYQQTPGQGLQFLFEYFSETQRNKGNFPGRFSGRQFSNSRSEMNVSTLELGDSALYLCASSRGTLREGRLGEQYFGPGTRLTVT.

The chain carries TRBV4-2 and TRBJ1-2; D remains unclear. The CDR3 is made up of 16 amino acids. Germline V gene sequence: CDR1 LGHNA, CDR2 YNFKEQ. The ends were cut back, 6 bases at V and 1 base at J, with 18 bases in the middle. The CDR3 sequence: CASRTSVNSGNYGYTF. CDR3 nucleotides: TGTGCCAGCAGGACATCAGTAAACTCCGGTAACTATGGCTACACCTTC.

In regard to this clone: In the same sample, other DNA sequences code for this CDR3. The chain is built from TRBV29-1 and TRBJ2-5; 9 bases line up with TRBD2. CDR1 and CDR2 from the germline V gene are SQVTM and ANQGSEA. CDR3 length: 13 residues. Trimming cost V 6 bases and J 4 bases; bases outside gene matches: 6. The CDR3 is CSVGGGGGETQYF. Written as DNA, the CDR3 is TGCAGCGTCGGAGGCGGGGGGGGAGAGACCCAGTACTTC.

The chain employs TRBV11-2 and TRBJ1-6; TRBD1 aligns across 7 bases. Germline V gives CDR1 SGHAT, CDR2 FQNNGV. CDR3 length equals 14 residues. V was clipped by 5 bases and J by 9 bases; unmatched bases: 7. In DNA, the CDR3 is TGTGCCAGCAGCAACAGGGGAGAAGGTTCACCCCTCCACTTT. Amino acid sequence: CASSNRGEGSPLHF.

There are a few counts of this clone. The V call is TRBV18, the J call TRBJ2-7; 15 bases match TRBD2. V dropped 3 bases and J dropped 4; count of bases not matched to a gene: 1. Germline assignment: CDR1 KGHSH and CDR2 LQKENI. This CDR3 has 15 amino acids. The CDR3 reads CASSPGTSGRYEQYF. CDR3 bases: TGTGCCAGCTCACCCGGGACTAGCGGGAGGTACGAGCAGTACTTC.

CDR3 region: CSVKGAGELFF. The CDR3 DNA reads TGCAGCGTTAAGGGGGCCGGGGAGCTGTTTTTT. The V call is TRBV29-1, the J call TRBJ2-2, with D possibly being TRBD1 (6 bases). The V end lost 5 bases, the J end lost 6 bases, and 7 bases lay between the germline ends. Germline-derived CDR1 and CDR2 are SQVTM and ANQGSEA. The CDR3 length is 11 residues.

The chain links TRBV10-3 to TRBJ1-2; TRBD1 might be the D (6 bases). From germline, CDR1 is ENHRY and CDR2 SYGVKD. The V and J ends lost 3 bases and 2 bases respectively, with 13 bases between them. This CDR3 has 15 amino acids. CDR3: CAISDTGRGNYGYTF. The CDR3 coding sequence is TGTGCCATCAGTGATACAGGGAGGGGAAACTATGGCTACACCTTC.